The 8 T cell receptor delta chains presented below share a single source sample, sequenced in a study of gamma-delta T cells after stem cell transplantation. TCRdb fed the RT-PCR reads to CATT. Of roughly 110 delta-chain clones listed, 18% are singletons. Sequencing was done on a sample of gamma-delta T cells. The receptor source for this set is a human donor. It is not recorded whose cells these are; they may come from a transplant donor. This table probably holds off-target reads from a library built for another chain.

The chain joins TRDV2 to TRDJ1; D uncertain. Germline V lookup: CDR1 GEAIGNYY, CDR2 EKD. The CDR3 is 17 residues long. V was clipped by 3 bases and J by 0 bases, with 19 bases between them. The CDR3 protein is CACDALLTVDYTDKLIF. The DNA of the CDR3 is TGTGCCTGTGACGCTTTGCTGACTGTGGATTACACCGATAAACTCATCTTT.

Only a few counts were recorded for this clone. The genes are TRDV2 and TRDJ1; 12 nucleotides agree with TRDD3. This CDR3 contains 14 residues. Losses at the gene ends were 3 bases for V and 8 bases for J; bases not matched to a gene: 6. The germline CDR1 and CDR2 sequences are GEAIGNYY and EKD. The CDR3 nucleotides read TGTGCCTGTGACTCTCTTACTGGGGGATACAAACTCATCTTT. Its protein product is CACDSLTGGYKLIF.

There are a few counts of this clone. J is TRDJ1 and V is TRDV2; the match to TRDD3 covers 10 bases. V lost 6 bases to trimming and J lost 2 bases; unmatched junction nucleotides: 14. The CDR3 runs to 17 residues. CDR1 GEAIGNYY and CDR2 EKD come from the germline V gene. The chain's CDR3 is CACFILGDPQGTDKLIF. Written as DNA, the CDR3 is TGTGCCTGTTTCATACTGGGGGATCCCCAGGGAACCGATAAACTCATCTTT.

The rearrangement joins TRDV2 to TRDJ1; 13 bases line up with TRDD3. After removal of 3 bases from V and 10 bases from J, the junction contained 13 bases not matched to a gene. CDR1 is GEAIGNYY, CDR2 EKD, per germline. CDR3 length equals 16 residues. The CDR3 DNA is TGTGCCTGTGACGCTATGACTACTGGGGGATACGCGGGACTCATCTTT. Protein: CACDAMTTGGYAGLIF.

This clone was observed a few times. V gene TRDV2 combines with J gene TRDJ1, with D tentatively TRDD3 (5 bases). CDR1 is GEAIGNYY and CDR2 is EKD in the germline V gene. The V gene lost 3 bases and the J gene lost 2 bases, with 15 bases spanning the gap. The CDR3 has 15 residues. DNA for the CDR3: TGTGCCTGTGACCCGATAGCCAGGGGGACCGATAAACTCATCTTT. Translation gives CACDPIARGTDKLIF.

This clone was found a few times. The rearrangement links TRDV1 to TRDJ1; TRDD2 is a possible D gene (9 bases). The ends were cut back, 2 bases at V and 1 base at J, with 29 bases in the middle. The CDR3 is 21 amino acids. Germline assignment: CDR1 TSWWSYY and CDR2 QGS. Here the CDR3 DNA reads TGTGCTCTTGGGGAAACCTTCCTACAGAGGGATACGCGTCAGGTCACCGATAAACTCATCTTT. It encodes CALGETFLQRDTRQVTDKLIF.

The sample holds a few counts of this clone. This CDR3 is CACKGVGDHLYTDKLIF. Here the CDR3 DNA reads TGTGCCTGCAAAGGGGTGGGGGATCACCTTTACACCGATAAACTCATCTTT. The V gene is TRDV2, the J gene TRDJ1, with 8 bases fitting TRDD3. The J segment lost 0 bases and the V segment lost 7 bases, leaving 15 bases of the junction unmatched. The V gene's germline CDR1 is GEAIGNYY and CDR2 EKD. This CDR3 has 17 residues.

This clone has more than one count but fewer than ten. This chain links TRDV2 with TRDJ3; 11 nucleotides align to TRDD3. This CDR3 contains 20 residues. The V gene's germline CDR1 is GEAIGNYY and CDR2 EKD. V gave up 1 base and J gave up 0 bases; unmatched junction bases: 7. The CDR3 region has the DNA TGTGCCTGTGACACGCTACTGGGGGATATTAGCTCCTGGGACACCCGACAGATGTTTTTC. Protein sequence: CACDTLLGDISSWDTRQMFF.